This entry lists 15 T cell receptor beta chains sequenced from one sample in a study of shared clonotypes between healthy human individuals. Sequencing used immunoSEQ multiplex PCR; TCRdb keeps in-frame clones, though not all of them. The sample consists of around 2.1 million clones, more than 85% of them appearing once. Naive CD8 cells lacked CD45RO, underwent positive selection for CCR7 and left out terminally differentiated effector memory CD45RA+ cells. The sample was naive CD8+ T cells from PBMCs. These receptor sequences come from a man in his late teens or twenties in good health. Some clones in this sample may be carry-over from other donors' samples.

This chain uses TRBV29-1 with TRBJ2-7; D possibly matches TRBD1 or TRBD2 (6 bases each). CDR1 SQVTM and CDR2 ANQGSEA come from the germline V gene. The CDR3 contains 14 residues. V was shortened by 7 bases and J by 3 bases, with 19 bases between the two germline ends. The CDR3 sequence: CSATGGREFYEQYF. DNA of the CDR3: TGCAGCGCCACCGGGGGCAGGGAATTCTACGAGCAGTACTTC.

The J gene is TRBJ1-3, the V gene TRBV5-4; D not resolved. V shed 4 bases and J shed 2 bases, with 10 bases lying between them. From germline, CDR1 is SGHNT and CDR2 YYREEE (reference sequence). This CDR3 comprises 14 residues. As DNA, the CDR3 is TGTGCCAGCAGCATTGCCGGGGCTGGAAACACCATATATTTT. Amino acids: CASSIAGAGNTIYF.

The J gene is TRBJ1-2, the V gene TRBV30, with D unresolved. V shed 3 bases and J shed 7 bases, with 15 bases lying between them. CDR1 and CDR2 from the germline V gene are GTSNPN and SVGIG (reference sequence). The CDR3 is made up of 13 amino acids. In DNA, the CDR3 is TGTGCCTGGAGGCCGCTAGCGGGTACTGGCTACACCTTC. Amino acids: CAWRPLAGTGYTF.

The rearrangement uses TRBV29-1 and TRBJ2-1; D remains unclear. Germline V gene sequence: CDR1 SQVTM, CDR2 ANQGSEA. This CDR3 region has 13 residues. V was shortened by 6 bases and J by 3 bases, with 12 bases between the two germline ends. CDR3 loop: CSVGRQDYNEQFF. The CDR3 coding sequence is TGCAGCGTCGGGCGTCAAGACTACAATGAGCAGTTCTTC.

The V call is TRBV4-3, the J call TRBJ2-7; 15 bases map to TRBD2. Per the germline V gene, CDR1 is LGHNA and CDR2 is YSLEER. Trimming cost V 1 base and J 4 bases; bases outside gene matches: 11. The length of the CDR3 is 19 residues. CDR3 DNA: TGCGCCAGCAGCCAAGCCGAAAGGACTAGCGGGAGGGAGGGTTACGAGCAGTACTTC. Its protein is CASSQAERTSGREGYEQYF.

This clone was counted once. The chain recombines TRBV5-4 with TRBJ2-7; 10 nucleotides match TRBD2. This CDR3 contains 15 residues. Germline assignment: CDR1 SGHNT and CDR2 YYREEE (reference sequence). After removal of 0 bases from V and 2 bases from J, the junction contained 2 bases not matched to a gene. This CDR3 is CASSLGSGRAYEQYF. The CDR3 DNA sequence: TGTGCCAGCAGCTTGGGGAGCGGGAGGGCCTACGAGCAGTACTTC.

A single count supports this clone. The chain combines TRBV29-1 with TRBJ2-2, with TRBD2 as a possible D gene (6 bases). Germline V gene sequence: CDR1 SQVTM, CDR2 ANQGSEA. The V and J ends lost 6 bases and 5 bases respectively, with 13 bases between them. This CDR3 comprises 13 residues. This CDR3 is CSVRRGSTGELFF. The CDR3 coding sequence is TGCAGCGTGCGTCGGGGGAGTACCGGGGAGCTGTTTTTT.

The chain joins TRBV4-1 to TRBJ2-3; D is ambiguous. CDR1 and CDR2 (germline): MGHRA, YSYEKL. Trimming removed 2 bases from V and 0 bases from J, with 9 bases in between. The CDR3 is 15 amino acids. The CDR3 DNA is TGCGCCAGCAGCCAATACGCCCCGAGCACAGATACGCAGTATTTT. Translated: CASSQYAPSTDTQYF.

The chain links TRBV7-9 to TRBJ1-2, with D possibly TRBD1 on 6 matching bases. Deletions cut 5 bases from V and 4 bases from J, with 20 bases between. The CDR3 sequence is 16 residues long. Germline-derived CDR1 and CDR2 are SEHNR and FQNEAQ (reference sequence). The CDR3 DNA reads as TGTGCCAGCAGCCCACAACCTACGGACAGCCGCTATGGCTACACCTTC. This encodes CASSPQPTDSRYGYTF. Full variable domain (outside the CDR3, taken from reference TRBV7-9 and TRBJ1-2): DTGVSQNPRHKITKRGQNVTFRCDPISEHNRLYWYRQTLGQGPEFLTYFQNEAQLEKSRLLSDRFSAERPKGSFSTLEIQRTEQGDSAMYLCASSPQPTDSRYGYTFGSGTRLTVV.

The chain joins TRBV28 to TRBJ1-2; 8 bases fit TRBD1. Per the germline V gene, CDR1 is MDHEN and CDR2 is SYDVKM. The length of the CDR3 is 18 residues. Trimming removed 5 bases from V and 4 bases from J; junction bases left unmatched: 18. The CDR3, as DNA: TGTGCCAGCAGTCCATACCCCCCTGGACAGGGACGGGGCTATGGCTACACCTTC. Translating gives CASSPYPPGQGRGYGYTF.

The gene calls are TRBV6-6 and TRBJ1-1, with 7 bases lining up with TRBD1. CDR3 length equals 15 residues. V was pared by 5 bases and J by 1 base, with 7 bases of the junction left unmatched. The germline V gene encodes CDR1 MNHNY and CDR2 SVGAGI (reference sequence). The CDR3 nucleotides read TGTGCCAGCAGTCCCCTTCAGGGGGGGAACACTGAAGCTTTCTTT. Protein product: CASSPLQGGNTEAFF.

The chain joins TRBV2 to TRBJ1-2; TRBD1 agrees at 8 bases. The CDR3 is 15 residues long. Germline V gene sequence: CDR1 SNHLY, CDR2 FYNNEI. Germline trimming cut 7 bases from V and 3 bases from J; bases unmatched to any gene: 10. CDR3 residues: CASKESSTGDYGYTF. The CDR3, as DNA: TGTGCCAGCAAGGAATCCTCGACAGGGGACTATGGCTACACCTTC.

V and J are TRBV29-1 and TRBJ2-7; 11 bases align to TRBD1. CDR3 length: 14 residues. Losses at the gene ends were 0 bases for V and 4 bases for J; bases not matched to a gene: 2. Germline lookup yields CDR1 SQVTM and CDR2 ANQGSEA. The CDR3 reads CSVEDGQGAYEQYF. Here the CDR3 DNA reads TGCAGCGTTGAAGATGGACAGGGGGCTTACGAGCAGTACTTC.

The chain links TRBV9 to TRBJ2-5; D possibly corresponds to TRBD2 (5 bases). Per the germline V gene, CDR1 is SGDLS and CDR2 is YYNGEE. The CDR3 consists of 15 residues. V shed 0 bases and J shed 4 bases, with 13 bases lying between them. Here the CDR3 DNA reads TGTGCCAGCAGCGTAGAGGGCACTAGAACAGAGACCCAGTACTTC. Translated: CASSVEGTRTETQYF. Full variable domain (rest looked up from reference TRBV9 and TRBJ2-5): DSGVTQTPKHLITATGQRVTLRCSPRSGDLSVYWYQQSLDQGLQFLIQYYNGEERAKGNILERFSAQQFPDLHSELNLSSLELGDSALYFCASSVEGTRTETQYFGPGTRLLVL.

The CDR3 is CATRGTGMSEAFF. The CDR3 DNA follows: TGTGCCACCAGAGGGACAGGGATGTCTGAAGCTTTCTTT. V gene TRBV19 combines with J gene TRBJ1-1, with 9 bases lining up with TRBD1. From germline, CDR1 is LNHDA and CDR2 SQIVND (reference sequence). V dropped 10 bases and J dropped 6; count of bases not matched to a gene: 9. The length of the CDR3 is 13 residues.